This record concerns one TCR beta chain sequence. Its antigen remains unknown. The germline V gene has CDR1 SGHVS and CDR2 FQNEAQ. The CDR3 sequence is 16 residues long. After removal of 2 bases from V and 0 bases from J, the junction contained 4 bases not matched to a gene. The data belong to a study of neoadjuvant anti-PD-1 for oral cavity cancer. Study-wide context: Non-progressing patients received a fourth nivolumab dose near day 43, then surgery on days 50-56. General study points: PBMC Gini-index clonality exceeded responders' in non-responders post-nivolumab.

Blood cells were analyzed directly, without culture or expansion. Assay used: immunoSEQ multiplex PCR; TCRdb lists only in-frame clones, some missing. The sample consists of approximately 16,000 clones, roughly two thirds of them appearing once. The rearrangement joins TRBV7-8 to TRBJ2-1; 7 positions match TRBD2. The sequences come from PBMCs, collected before nivolumab (anti-PD-1) treatment. This receptor was obtained from a person aged 40-85 years with oral cavity squamous cell carcinoma. CDR3 loop: CASSLRGGSSYNEQFF. The CDR3 coding sequence is TGTGCCAGCAGCTTACGCGGGGGAAGCTCCTACAATGAGCAGTTCTTC. Using reference TRBV7-8 and TRBJ2-1 for the parts outside the CDR3, the full variable domain is GAGVSQSPRYKVAKRGQDVALRCDPISGHVSLFWYQQALGQGPEFLTYFQNEAQLDKSGLPSDRFFAERPEGSVSTLKIQRTQQEDSAVYLCASSLRGGSSYNEQFFGPGTRLTVL.